The 26 T cell receptor beta chains below come from one sample, sequenced in a study of blood T cell repertoires in COVID-19. TCRdb keeps only in-frame clones here, not all; method: immunoSEQ multiplex PCR. This table holds 250,000 to 350,000 clones, 80% to 90% found once. The sample comprised PBMCs or T cells enriched from blood (not recorded which). The receptor source for this set is a woman aged 25 to 39 who had recovered from COVID-19.

The sample holds one count of this clone. This chain connects TRBV25-1 to TRBJ2-3, with D hard to call. The CDR3 length is 15 residues. V was clipped by 6 bases and J by 1 base, with 14 bases between them. The germline CDR1 and CDR2 sequences are MGHDK and SYGVNS. CDR3 nucleotide sequence: TGTGCCAGCAGGAAGGAAGAGCGAGGCACAGATACGCAGTATTTT. Translated: CASRKEERGTDTQYF.

V usage is TRBV19 and J usage is TRBJ1-5, with TRBD1 identical over 8 bases. This CDR3 spans 14 amino acids. Germline V gene lookup returns CDR1 LNHDA and CDR2 SQIVND (reference sequence). J was trimmed by 3 bases and V by 10 bases; bases with no gene match: 8. CDR3 coding DNA: TGTGCCACCATGGGACAGGTGTTCAATCAGCCCCAGCATTTT. It translates to CATMGQVFNQPQHF.

This clone was found many times. J is TRBJ1-1 and V is TRBV11-3; D is ambiguous. The CDR3 sequence is 14 residues long. V lost 1 base to trimming and J lost 1 base, with 7 bases between them. CDR1 is SGHNT and CDR2 is YENEEA in the germline V gene. The CDR3 protein is CASSLGGPNTEAFF. CDR3 coding DNA: TGTGCCAGCAGCTTAGGAGGTCCGAACACTGAAGCTTTCTTT.

This chain connects TRBV3-1 (or the pseudogene TRBV3-2) to TRBJ2-7; D gene unclear. V lost 6 bases and J 0 bases, leaving 9 bases between the germline ends. Germline V gene data show CDR1 as LGHDT and CDR2 as YNNKEL (reference sequence). The CDR3 sequence is 13 residues long. The CDR3 DNA reads as TGTGCCAGCAGACCGACTCACTCCTACGAGCAGTACTTC. Protein: CASRPTHSYEQYF.

This clone is a singleton in its sample. This chain links TRBV28 with TRBJ2-3; D might be TRBD2 (6 bases). Germline lookup yields CDR1 MDHEN and CDR2 SYDVKM. This CDR3 comprises 16 residues. Trimming cost V 10 bases and J 2 bases, with 22 bases left between them. The CDR3 DNA sequence: TGTGCCACCCACCCCGTTAGTAGCGGAAACACAGATACGCAGTATTTT. It is translated as CATHPVSSGNTDTQYF.

V is TRBV19 and J is TRBJ1-3; D not resolved. The germline gives CDR1 LNHDA, CDR2 SQIVND (reference sequence). V lost 6 bases, J lost 3 bases, and 15 bases lay in between. This CDR3 is 15 amino acids long. CDR3: CASRVAGLLGNTIYF. The CDR3 coding sequence is TGTGCCAGTAGGGTGGCAGGACTACTTGGAAACACCATATATTTT.

The chain joins TRBV7-9 to TRBJ2-1; TRBD2 matches 10 bases. This CDR3 is 16 amino acids long. V lost 4 bases, J lost 7 bases, and 10 bases stayed unmatched. Germline CDR1 SEHNR, CDR2 FQNEAQ (reference sequence). The CDR3 DNA sequence: TGTGCCAGCAGCTGGGCTAGCGGGAGTTTTACGAATGAGCAGTTCTTC. Residues: CASSWASGSFTNEQFF.

The V gene is TRBV6-1, the J gene TRBJ2-3; 9 bases line up with TRBD2. The CDR3 totals 15 residues. Germline trimming cut 2 bases from V and 1 base from J; bases unmatched to any gene: 1. Germline-derived CDR1 and CDR2 are MNHNS and SASEGT. CDR3 in DNA: TGTGCCAGCAGTGAACTAGCGGGGCGCACAGATACGCAGTATTTT. This codes for CASSELAGRTDTQYF.

Many counts were recorded for this clone. The chain carries TRBV15 and TRBJ1-1; D uncertain. The CDR3 has 12 amino acids. V was trimmed by 5 bases and J by 3 bases, leaving 7 bases between them. Germline V gives CDR1 LNHNV, CDR2 YYDKDF (reference sequence). This CDR3 is CATSPGYTEAFF. The CDR3 DNA follows: TGTGCCACCAGCCCGGGGTACACTGAAGCTTTCTTT.

This clone was seen only once. This chain uses TRBV2 with TRBJ2-1; TRBD1 agrees at 7 bases. The junction had 7 bases not matched to a gene; V was cut back by 1 base and J by 7 bases. The CDR3 has 15 amino acids. Germline V gene sequence: CDR1 SNHLY, CDR2 FYNNEI. The CDR3 DNA is TGTGCCAGCAGTGAAGGACAGGGAAAACAGAATGAGCAGTTCTTC. This codes for CASSEGQGKQNEQFF.

This clone has only one observation. The chain carries TRBV5-8 and TRBJ2-2; D unresolved. Deletions cut 4 bases from V and 5 bases from J, with 15 bases between. This CDR3 contains 15 residues. Germline CDR1 is SGHTS and CDR2 is YDEGEE. CDR3 sequence reads: CASSPSSTRTGELFF. CDR3 nucleotide sequence: TGTGCCAGCAGCCCGTCCAGTACCAGGACCGGGGAGCTGTTTTTT. The full variable domain, rest sourced from reference TRBV5-8 and TRBJ2-2, is EAGVTQSPTHLIKTRGQQATLRCSPISGHTSVYWYQQALGLGLQFLLWYDEGEERNRGNFPPRFSGRQFPNYSSELNVNALELEDSALYLCASSPSSTRTGELFFGEGSRLTVL.

The rearrangement links TRBV19 to TRBJ2-5; D may be TRBD2 (5 bases). This CDR3 is built from 15 residues. With 5 bases removed from V and 2 bases from J, the gap between germline ends came to 15 bases. Per the germline V gene, CDR1 is LNHDA and CDR2 is SQIVND (reference sequence). The DNA for the CDR3 is TGTGCCAGTAGTTTGGTAGCGCAGATTCAAGAGACCCAGTACTTC. It codes for CASSLVAQIQETQYF.

This clone was seen only once. This chain joins TRBV6-1 and TRBJ2-5, with D unresolved. Looked up from germline, CDR1 is MNHNS and CDR2 is SASEGT. The V end lost 3 bases, the J end lost 5 bases, and 16 bases lay between the germline ends. The CDR3 contains 15 residues. The CDR3 region is CASSEQERIHETQYF. The CDR3 bases are TGTGCCAGCAGTGAGCAGGAACGGATCCACGAGACCCAGTACTTC.

The V call is TRBV7-6, the J call TRBJ2-2; 13 bases map to TRBD2. V lost 4 bases and J lost 4; bases outside the gene matches: 3. CDR3 length: 16 residues. Germline V gene lookup returns CDR1 SGHVS and CDR2 FNYEAQ. CDR3 nucleotides: TGTGCCAGCAGCTCGGGACTAGCGGGGCGCACCGGGGAGCTGTTTTTT. Translation gives CASSSGLAGRTGELFF.

The V call is TRBV2, the J call TRBJ1-6, with 7 bases lining up with TRBD1. Germline V lookup: CDR1 SNHLY, CDR2 FYNNEI. The length of the CDR3 is 14 residues. Trimming cost V 2 bases and J 8 bases; bases outside gene matches: 3. CDR3 amino acids: CASSETTGDSPLHF. The CDR3 nucleotides are TGTGCCAGCAGTGAAACTACAGGGGATTCACCCCTCCACTTT. Filled out from reference TRBV2 and TRBJ1-6, the complete variable domain reads EPEVTQTPSHQVTQMGQEVILRCVPISNHLYFYWYRQILGQKVEFLVSFYNNEISEKSEIFDDQFSVERPDGSNFTLKIRSTKLEDSAMYFCASSETTGDSPLHFGNGTRLTVT.

This clone has a single count. The chain carries TRBV9 and TRBJ2-2; the match to TRBD2 covers 9 bases. CDR3 length: 15 residues. Trimming took 3 bases from V and 9 from J; bases not matched to a gene: 9. The germline gives CDR1 SGDLS, CDR2 YYNGEE. CDR3 bases: TGTGCCAGCAGCGGCCCCACTAGCGGGTTTAGGGAGCTGTTTTTT. This translates into CASSGPTSGFRELFF.

V is TRBV19 and J is TRBJ1-2, with a possible D match to TRBD1 (5 bases). The CDR3 is 14 residues long. Per germline, CDR1 LNHDA and CDR2 SQIVND (reference sequence). V lost 6 bases and J lost 3, with 14 bases in between. This CDR3 reads CASSPPPGDYGYTF. The CDR3 DNA sequence: TGTGCCAGTAGCCCTCCCCCGGGGGACTATGGCTACACCTTC.

CDR3 DNA: TGTGCCAGCTCACCACAGGGACAGATATACAATGAGCAGTTCTTC. It translates to CASSPQGQIYNEQFF. V is TRBV18 and J is TRBJ2-1; 7 nucleotides line up with TRBD1. Germline trimming cut 1 base from V and 4 bases from J; bases unmatched to any gene: 4. Per the germline V gene, CDR1 is KGHSH and CDR2 is LQKENI. This CDR3 comprises 15 residues.

This clone appeared a single time. Here the CDR3 reads CASSLKQGGNYGYTF. The CDR3 DNA reads TGTGCCAGCAGCCTCAAACAGGGGGGGAACTATGGCTACACCTTC. V is TRBV7-2 and J is TRBJ1-2; 8 nucleotides align to TRBD1. The V and J ends lost 5 bases and 2 bases, in that order; junction bases with no gene match: 7. The germline CDR1 and CDR2 sequences are SGHTA and FQGNSA. This CDR3 has 15 residues.

This chain uses TRBV5-6 with TRBJ1-2; perhaps TRBD1 as D (5 bases). Trimming removed 3 bases from V and 4 bases from J, with 16 bases in between. The CDR3 covers 15 residues. The V gene's germline CDR1 is SGHDT and CDR2 YYEEEE. CDR3 in amino acids: CASSWERGGIYGYTF. In DNA form, the CDR3 reads TGTGCCAGCAGCTGGGAACGGGGCGGGATCTATGGCTACACCTTC.

This clone appeared a few times. The chain uses TRBV12-3 or TRBV12-4 and TRBJ1-5, with D unresolved. The ends were cut back, 6 bases at V and 6 bases at J, with 12 bases in the middle. The CDR3 runs 13 residues. The CDR3 DNA sequence: TGTGCCAGCAGCCTTGCGGGAATTCAGCCCCAGCATTTT. Translation gives CASSLAGIQPQHF.

The chain employs TRBV28 and TRBJ2-5; D is possibly TRBD2 (7 bases). Per germline, CDR1 MDHEN and CDR2 SYDVKM. CDR3 size: 16 residues. Trimming removed 8 bases at V and 3 bases at J, with 22 bases between. The CDR3 DNA is TGTGCCAGCCAGGACTTTACGGGGGGCTGGGAAGAGACCCAGTACTTC. Translated, it gives CASQDFTGGWEETQYF.

This clone came up once. The rearrangement links TRBV6-5 to TRBJ1-3; D ambiguous. CDR1 and CDR2 (germline): MNHEY, SVGAGI. There are 13 residues in the CDR3. V was pared by 0 bases and J by 4 bases, with 4 bases between. The CDR3 sequence is CASSYSQGNTIYF. CDR3 bases: TGTGCCAGCAGTTACTCCCAGGGAAACACCATATATTTT.

This chain joins TRBV7-3 and TRBJ2-3; 7 nucleotides line up with TRBD2. Unmatched junction bases numbered 4, after V lost 5 bases and J lost 2 bases. Looked up from germline, CDR1 is SGHTA and CDR2 is FQGTGA. This CDR3 region has 14 residues. CDR3 in amino acids: CASSTGTNTDTQYF. The CDR3 DNA reads TGTGCCAGCAGCACTGGGACTAACACAGATACGCAGTATTTT.

The V call is TRBV4-2, the J call TRBJ1-3, with D perhaps TRBD1 (5 bases). CDR1 LGHNA and CDR2 YNFKEQ come from the germline V gene. The CDR3 sequence is 13 residues long. Trimming pared 1 base from V and 14 bases from J, leaving 15 bases between. The CDR3: CASSQVGTRELYF. The CDR3 DNA reads TGTGCCAGCAGCCAAGTGGGGACCCGGGAGTTATATTTT.

The J gene is TRBJ2-1, the V gene TRBV18, with D uncertain. V shed 1 base and J shed 8 bases, with 18 bases lying between them. Germline lookup yields CDR1 KGHSH and CDR2 LQKENI. The CDR3 is 16 amino acids. CDR3 in amino acids: CASSPRVRNPGDEQFF. The CDR3 DNA sequence: TGTGCCAGCTCACCACGTGTAAGGAACCCTGGAGATGAGCAGTTCTTC.